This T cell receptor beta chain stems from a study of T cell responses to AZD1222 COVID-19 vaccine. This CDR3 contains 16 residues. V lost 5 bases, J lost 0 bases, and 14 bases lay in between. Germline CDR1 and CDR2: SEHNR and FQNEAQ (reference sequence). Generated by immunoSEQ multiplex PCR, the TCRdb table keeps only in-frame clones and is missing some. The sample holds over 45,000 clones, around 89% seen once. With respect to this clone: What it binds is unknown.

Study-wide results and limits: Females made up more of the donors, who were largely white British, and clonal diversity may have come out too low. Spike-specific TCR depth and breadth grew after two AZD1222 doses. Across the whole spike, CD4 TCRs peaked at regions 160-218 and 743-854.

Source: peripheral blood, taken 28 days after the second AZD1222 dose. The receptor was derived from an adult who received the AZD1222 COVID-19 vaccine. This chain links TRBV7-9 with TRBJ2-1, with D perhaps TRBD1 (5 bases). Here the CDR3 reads CASSLRTTPSYNEQFF. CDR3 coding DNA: TGTGCCAGCAGCCTCCGGACAACCCCCTCCTACAATGAGCAGTTCTTC. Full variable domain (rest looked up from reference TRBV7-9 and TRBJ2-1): DTGVSQNPRHKITKRGQNVTFRCDPISEHNRLYWYRQTLGQGPEFLTYFQNEAQLEKSRLLSDRFSAERPKGSFSTLEIQRTEQGDSAMYLCASSLRTTPSYNEQFFGPGTRLTVL.